The rows below give T cell receptor beta chains drawn from one sample of a study of shared clonotypes between healthy human individuals. Here immunoSEQ multiplex PCR was the method, and the copy in TCRdb shows in-frame clones only, minus some. Of 2 million to 3 million clones in the sample, roughly 93% were seen once. Sequencing was done on a sample of naive CD4+ T cells from PBMCs. The receptors shown here come from a young man in good health. Some clones in this sample may be carry-over from other donors' samples. The CDR3 runs from the conserved cysteine through the conserved F or W. Fields, in order: CDR3 protein, CDR3 DNA, J gene, clone size, V gene, D gene. The D gene is left open where the match is weak. The size field is filled for only some rows; it gives once, few, many or a size class.

CASFPGRGRLNTEAFF TGTGCCAGCTTCCCGGGGAGGGGGAGGTTGAACACTGAAGCTTTCTTT TRBJ1-1 - TRBV18 -
CASSQVLGQGDSPLHF TGCGCCAGCAGCCAAGTGTTAGGACAGGGGGACTCACCCCTCCACTTT TRBJ1-6 - TRBV4-1 TRBD1
CASSLVGGEINYTF TGCGCCAGCAGCTTGGTTGGGGGCGAGATTAACTACACCTTC TRBJ1-2 - TRBV5-1 -
CASSPRTNPAGETQYF TGTGCCAGCAGCCCTAGGACAAACCCGGCCGGGGAGACCCAGTACTTC TRBJ2-5 - TRBV7-9 -
CASSQERRQTYGYTF TGCGCCAGCAGCCAAGAACGGCGACAGACCTATGGCTACACCTTC TRBJ1-2 once TRBV4-3 -
CASSLVGGNTEAFF TGTGCCAGCAGCTTAGTTGGGGGCAACACTGAAGCTTTCTTT TRBJ1-1 - TRBV11-3 -
CATSRDLSGTSQHF TGTGCCACCAGCAGAGATCTTTCGGGGACCTCCCAGCATTTT TRBJ1-5 - TRBV15 -
CSVKTDLDANEQFF TGCAGCGTCAAAACTGACCTCGACGCCAATGAGCAGTTCTTC TRBJ2-1 - TRBV29-1 -
CASSQGQGSGELFF TGCGCCAGCAGCCAGGGACAGGGTTCCGGGGAGCTGTTTTTT TRBJ2-2 - TRBV4-1 TRBD1
CSVEGRVNTEAFF TGCAGCGTTGAAGGGCGGGTCAACACTGAAGCTTTCTTT TRBJ1-1 - TRBV29-1 -
CASSSPGVRLSNEQFF TGTGCCAGCAGCTCCCCCGGGGTAAGGCTAAGTAATGAGCAGTTCTTC TRBJ2-1 - TRBV7-2 -
CASSQSQRELSYEQYF TGTGCCAGCAGCCAATCTCAGCGGGAGCTGAGCTACGAGCAGTACTTC TRBJ2-7 - TRBV4-2 TRBD2
CASSRILAYNEQFF TGTGCCAGCAGCCGCATACTAGCTTACAATGAGCAGTTCTTC TRBJ2-1 - TRBV11-1 -
CSVEEGRGRLGTQHF TGCAGCGTTGAAGAGGGCAGGGGGCGTCTCGGGACCCAGCATTTT TRBJ1-5 - TRBV29-1 TRBD1
CASSLSGDSGNTIYF TGCGCCAGCAGCTTGTCGGGAGACTCTGGAAACACCATATATTTT TRBJ1-3 - TRBV5-1 -
CASGLGGLADTEAFF TGTGCCAGCGGCCTGGGGGGGCTGGCGGACACTGAAGCTTTCTTT TRBJ1-1 - TRBV28 -
CSVAGSDQETQYF TGCAGCGTTGCCGGGTCAGACCAAGAGACCCAGTACTTC TRBJ2-5 - TRBV29-1 -
CASSEGENHGYTF TGTGCCAGTAGTGAAGGCGAAAACCATGGCTACACCTTC TRBJ1-2 few TRBV19 -
CSARTVREAFF TGCAGTGCTAGGACAGTCCGAGAAGCTTTCTTT TRBJ1-1 few TRBV20-1 -
CASSEAPRGNQPQHF TGTGCCAGCAGTGAAGCTCCCAGGGGCAATCAGCCCCAGCATTTT TRBJ1-5 few TRBV6-1 -
CSVGGGAYEQYF TGCAGCGTTGGTGGCGGAGCCTACGAGCAGTACTTC TRBJ2-7 - TRBV29-1 -
CAIRGDRGHTDTQYF TGTGCCATCAGGGGGGACAGGGGTCACACAGATACGCAGTATTTT TRBJ2-3 - TRBV10-3 TRBD1
CASSHSGSSYEQYF TGTGCCAGCAGCCATTCCGGGAGCTCCTACGAGCAGTACTTC TRBJ2-7 - TRBV7-2 -
CASSPSGLLRDEQFF TGTGCCAGCAGCCCATCGGGACTCCTGAGGGATGAGCAGTTCTTC TRBJ2-1 - TRBV5-5 -
CASSDPSRLNTEAFF TGTGCCAGCAGTGATCCGAGCAGATTGAACACTGAAGCTTTCTTT TRBJ1-1 - TRBV25-1 -
CASSSEVRGLVGADTQYF TGTGCCAGCAGCTCAGAGGTTCGGGGGCTGGTCGGGGCAGATACGCAGTATTTT TRBJ2-3 - TRBV7-2 -
CASSTLSGNTIYF TGTGCCAGTAGTACCCTGAGTGGAAACACCATATATTTT TRBJ1-3 - TRBV19 -
CASSYSRIGAGGYTF TGTGCCAGCAGTTACTCTCGTATAGGGGCGGGTGGCTACACCTTC TRBJ1-2 - TRBV6-5 -
CASSPRVVNASYTF TGTGCCAGCAGCCCGCGGGTGGTTAATGCGAGCTACACCTTC TRBJ1-2 - TRBV7-9 -
CASTQTLTGYEQYF TGTGCCAGCACCCAGACCTTGACCGGTTACGAGCAGTACTTC TRBJ2-7 - TRBV6-6 -
CASSLAPNTGELFF TGTGCCAGCAGCTTAGCGCCGAACACCGGGGAGCTGTTTTTT TRBJ2-2 - TRBV7-9 -
CASSDDGSYEQYF TGTGCCAGCAGTGACGACGGTTCCTACGAGCAGTACTTC TRBJ2-7 - TRBV6-1 -
CSVEGEYYGYTF TGCAGCGTTGAGGGGGAATACTATGGCTACACCTTC TRBJ1-2 - TRBV29-1 -
CASSPPGSSSTDTQYF TGTGCCAGCTCACCACCGGGGTCCTCTAGCACAGATACGCAGTATTTT TRBJ2-3 - TRBV18 -
CASSYGVSGNTIYF TGTGCCAGCAGTTATGGGGTCTCTGGAAACACCATATATTTT TRBJ1-3 - TRBV6-5 -
CASSQSPPPRAFF TGTGCCAGCAGTCAATCCCCCCCGCCCCGAGCTTTCTTT TRBJ1-1 - TRBV28 -
CASRGQGSTYGYTF TGTGCCAGCAGAGGACAGGGTTCGACCTATGGCTACACCTTC TRBJ1-2 - TRBV27 TRBD1
CASSFSGTAGELFF TGTGCCAGCAGTTTTAGCGGGACCGCCGGGGAGCTGTTTTTT TRBJ2-2 - TRBV28 TRBD2
CASSLVGLAAYEQYF TGTGCCAGCAGCTTAGTAGGGCTAGCCGCCTACGAGCAGTACTTC TRBJ2-7 - TRBV7-9 -
CASSVESGYSYEQYF TGTGCCAGCAGCGTTGAGTCGGGTTACTCCTACGAGCAGTACTTC TRBJ2-7 - TRBV9 -
CASSLKKDRARNEQFF TGTGCCAGCAGCTTAAAGAAGGACAGGGCAAGAAATGAGCAGTTCTTC TRBJ2-1 - TRBV5-4 TRBD1
CASSLLPGLEGEQFF TGCGCCAGCAGCCTACTCCCGGGACTTGAGGGTGAGCAGTTCTTC TRBJ2-1 - TRBV5-1 -
CASSDPRGGVDTQYF TGTGCCAGCAGTGACCCCCGTGGGGGTGTGGATACGCAGTATTTT TRBJ2-3 - TRBV2 -
CASSLSSTNEKLFF TGCGCCAGCAGCTTGAGCTCCACTAATGAAAAACTGTTTTTT TRBJ1-4 - TRBV5-1 -
CASSLRTTSPLHF TGTGCCAGCAGCTTAAGGACGACTTCACCCCTCCACTTT TRBJ1-6 - TRBV11-2 -
CASSHTAHTEAFF TGTGCCAGCAGCCATACTGCTCACACTGAAGCTTTCTTT TRBJ1-1 once TRBV11-3 -
CASSLLVADTQYF TGTGCCAGCAGCTTATTGGTCGCAGATACGCAGTATTTT TRBJ2-3 - TRBV7-3 -
CASSEEIAGGPETQYF TGTGCCAGCAGTGAAGAAATAGCGGGAGGGCCGGAGACCCAGTACTTC TRBJ2-5 - TRBV6-1 TRBD2
CASAGQDTEAFF TGTGCCAGCGCTGGTCAGGACACTGAAGCTTTCTTT TRBJ1-1 - TRBV11-2 -
CASSGLAGRWSAQYF TGTGCCAGCAGCGGACTAGCCGGAAGATGGTCTGCGCAGTACTTC TRBJ2-7 - TRBV6-8 TRBD2
CSAGRAQETQYF TGCAGCGCTGGACGGGCCCAAGAGACCCAGTACTTC TRBJ2-5 - TRBV29-1 -
CASSYTIRNNYGYTF TGTGCCAGCAGCTATACTATCCGGAATAACTATGGCTACACCTTC TRBJ1-2 - TRBV5-4 -
CASSLVSWKNNEQFF TGTGCCAGCAGCTTAGTTTCCTGGAAGAATAATGAGCAGTTCTTC TRBJ2-1 - TRBV7-8 -
CASSLAGQAYEQYF TGTGCCAGCAGCTTAGCGGGACAGGCTTACGAGCAGTACTTC TRBJ2-7 - TRBV7-9 TRBD1
CASSFPEREGIYEQYF TGTGCCAGCAGCTTCCCGGAGCGGGAGGGGATCTACGAGCAGTACTTC TRBJ2-7 - TRBV7-9 TRBD2
CASSPRTAVYNEQFF TGCGCCAGCAGCCCCCGGACAGCTGTCTACAATGAGCAGTTCTTC TRBJ2-1 - TRBV5-1 -
CASMRGTGVSEQYF TGTGCCAGTATGCGGGGGACAGGGGTCTCCGAGCAGTACTTC TRBJ2-7 - TRBV19 TRBD1
CASSSRASGTVNEQFF TGCGCCAGCAGTTCCAGGGCTAGCGGGACAGTCAATGAGCAGTTCTTC TRBJ2-1 once TRBV10-1 TRBD2